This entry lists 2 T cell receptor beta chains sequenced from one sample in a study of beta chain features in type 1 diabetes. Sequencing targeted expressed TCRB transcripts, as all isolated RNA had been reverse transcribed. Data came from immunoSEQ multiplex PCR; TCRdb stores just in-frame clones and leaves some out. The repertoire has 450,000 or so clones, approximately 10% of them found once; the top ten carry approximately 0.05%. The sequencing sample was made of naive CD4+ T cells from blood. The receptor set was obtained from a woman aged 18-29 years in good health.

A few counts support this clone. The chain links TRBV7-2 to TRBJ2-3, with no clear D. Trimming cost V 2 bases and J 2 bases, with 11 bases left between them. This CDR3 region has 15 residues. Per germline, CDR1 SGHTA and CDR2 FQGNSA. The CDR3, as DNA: TGTGCCAGCAGCTTATACGAGGCCTCCACAGATACGCAGTATTTT. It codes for CASSLYEASTDTQYF.

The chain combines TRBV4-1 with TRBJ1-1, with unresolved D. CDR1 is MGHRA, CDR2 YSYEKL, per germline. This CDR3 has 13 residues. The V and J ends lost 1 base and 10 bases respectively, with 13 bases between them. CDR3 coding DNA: TGCGCCAGCAGCCAAGCGTCCGAAGAGCGAGCTTTCTTT. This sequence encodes CASSQASEERAFF.